This passage covers 21 T cell receptor beta chains from one sample sequenced in a study of cytomegalovirus exposure and HLA in healthy donors. PCR amplification relied on 60 Vbeta primers (plus 13 Jbeta primers). TCRdb's copy holds only in-frame clones and misses some; the assay was immunoSEQ multiplex PCR. The table includes more than 95,000 clones, roughly 81% detected once. Sequences were obtained from PBMCs. These receptors all stem from a woman aged 25 to 45 in good health and CMV-seronegative.

The chain employs TRBV19 and TRBJ2-7; 7 bases are a match to TRBD2. The CDR3 spans 15 residues. Losses at the gene ends were 3 bases for V and 3 bases for J; bases not matched to a gene: 8. Germline V gene sequence: CDR1 LNHDA, CDR2 SQIVND (reference sequence). The DNA of the CDR3 is TGTGCCAGTAGTATTAAAAGCGGGAATTACTACGAGCAGTACTTC. Amino acids: CASSIKSGNYYEQYF.

The chain uses TRBV15 and TRBJ2-1, with 8 bases identical to TRBD2. CDR1 and CDR2 from the germline V gene are LNHNV and YYDKDF (reference sequence). The J segment lost 7 bases and the V segment lost 4 bases, leaving 21 bases of the junction unmatched. The CDR3 covers 19 residues. CDR3 loop: CATSILLLGLARGLNEQFF. CDR3 bases: TGTGCCACCAGCATTCTCCTATTAGGACTAGCCCGAGGACTGAATGAGCAGTTCTTC.

This chain connects TRBV7-3 to TRBJ2-7, with 11 bases aligning to TRBD1. Trimming at V came to 5 bases and at J to 5 bases, leaving 11 bases not matched to a gene. The CDR3 consists of 16 residues. CDR1 and CDR2 from the germline V gene are SGHTA and FQGTGA. The CDR3 loop is CASSAPGQGVFDEQYF. CDR3 DNA: TGTGCCAGCAGCGCACCGGGACAGGGGGTTTTTGACGAGCAGTACTTC.

The chain is built from TRBV28 and TRBJ2-7; 10 nucleotides align to TRBD2. Germline trimming cut 5 bases from V and 9 bases from J; bases unmatched to any gene: 4. Germline CDR1 reads MDHEN; CDR2 reads SYDVKM. The CDR3 contains 12 residues. The CDR3 protein is CASSIQREGQYF. CDR3 DNA sequence: TGTGCCAGCAGTATCCAGCGGGAGGGGCAGTACTTC.

This clone was detected only once. The chain combines TRBV2 with TRBJ2-6; no clear D. Deletions cut 5 bases from V and 0 bases from J, with 11 bases between. This CDR3 contains 16 residues. CDR1 and CDR2 from the germline V gene are SNHLY and FYNNEI. The CDR3 is CASSLRLPSGANVLTF. In DNA, the CDR3 is TGTGCCAGCAGTCTCAGACTCCCCTCTGGGGCCAACGTCCTGACTTTC.

The chain uses TRBV5-1 and TRBJ1-2; perhaps TRBD1 as D (5 bases). The CDR3 length is 16 residues. Trimming took off 0 bases at V and 6 bases at J, with 18 bases between the two ends. CDR1 is SGHRS and CDR2 is YFSETQ in the germline V gene. The CDR3 nucleotides are TGCGCCAGCAGCTTGGGGGGCGGTAGCTCTTGGGATGGCTACACCTTC. This sequence encodes CASSLGGGSSWDGYTF.

The chain has TRBV20-1 and TRBJ1-2, with unresolved D. There are 10 residues in the CDR3. V lost 5 bases, J lost 8 bases, and 9 bases lay in between. Germline loops: CDR1 DFQATT, CDR2 SNEGSKA (reference sequence). CDR3 bases: TGCAGTGCTTGGAGGAGGGGCTACACCTTC. Protein: CSAWRRGYTF.

The V call is TRBV27, the J call TRBJ1-1; D is ambiguous. CDR3 size: 14 residues. V was shortened by 0 bases and J by 5 bases, with 10 bases between the two germline ends. Germline CDR1 MNHEY, CDR2 SMNVEV (reference sequence). CDR3 sequence reads: CASSLSYGRTEAFF. The CDR3 DNA sequence: TGTGCCAGCAGTTTATCGTATGGGAGAACTGAAGCTTTCTTT.

The chain is built from TRBV7-2 and TRBJ2-5, with TRBD2 as a possible D gene (5 bases). The germline V and J ends were trimmed by 5 bases and 0 bases, with 7 bases remaining between them. The germline gives CDR1 SGHTA, CDR2 FQGNSA. The CDR3 has 13 residues. CDR3 in DNA: TGTGCCAGCAGCCAGCGGCACCAAGAGACCCAGTACTTC. This translates into CASSQRHQETQYF.

The chain combines TRBV27 with TRBJ1-2; 9 bases fit TRBD1. V was clipped by 5 bases and J by 6 bases; unmatched bases: 4. The CDR3 covers 13 residues. CDR1 is MNHEY and CDR2 is SMNVEV in the germline V gene (reference sequence). The CDR3 sequence is CASSRDRADGYTF. The CDR3 DNA sequence: TGTGCCAGCAGTCGGGACAGGGCCGATGGCTACACCTTC.

To note about this clone: This same CDR3 is encoded by further DNA sequences in the sample. This chain links TRBV6-1 with TRBJ1-1, with D perhaps matching TRBD1 (5 bases). Trimming pared 4 bases from V and 3 bases from J, leaving 9 bases between. This CDR3 has 13 residues. Germline V gene data show CDR1 as MNHNS and CDR2 as SASEGT. The CDR3 DNA is TGTGCCAGCAGTGTGGGGGGGTACACTGAAGCTTTCTTT. Translation gives CASSVGGYTEAFF.

This chain connects TRBV11-3 to TRBJ2-3; 10 positions match TRBD2. Germline lookup yields CDR1 SGHNT and CDR2 YENEEA. V lost 5 bases, J lost 5 bases, and 13 bases stayed unmatched. The CDR3 totals 17 residues. CDR3 sequence: CASSPTPGTSARDTQYF. DNA of the CDR3: TGTGCCAGCAGCCCCACCCCCGGGACTAGCGCAAGAGATACGCAGTATTTT.

J is TRBJ1-3 and V is TRBV4-1, with 8 bases aligning to TRBD1. The CDR3 length is 15 residues. The V gene's germline CDR1 is MGHRA and CDR2 YSYEKL. The V segment lost 1 base and the J segment 2 bases; nucleotides outside the gene matches: 1. CDR3 nucleotides: TGCGCCAGCAGCCAAGGACAGGGGACTGGAAACACCATATATTTT. As protein: CASSQGQGTGNTIYF.

The V gene is TRBV21-1, the J gene TRBJ1-4; no DNA check was done on the table's D call, TRBD1. TRBV21-1 is a documented pseudogene. This CDR3 contains 15 residues. This CDR3 reads CASSKVRGRGEKLFF. CDR3 sequence (DNA): TGTGCCAGCAGCAAAGTGAGAGGAAGGGGTGAAAAACTGTTTTTT.

The sample holds a few counts of this clone. This rearrangement joins TRBV6-4 to TRBJ2-3, with 8 positions matching TRBD2. Germline V lookup: CDR1 MRHNA, CDR2 SNTAGT. This CDR3 contains 15 residues. The trim removed 10 bases at V and 2 bases at J, leaving 11 bases unmatched. The CDR3 protein is CATAGIAGTTDTQYF. The CDR3 nucleotides read TGTGCCACCGCAGGAATAGCGGGGACCACAGATACGCAGTATTTT.

The table lists this clone with a count of one. This chain connects TRBV27 to TRBJ2-7; D is perhaps TRBD1 (5 bases). V was pared by 2 bases and J by 5 bases, with 7 bases between. Germline CDR1 and CDR2: MNHEY and SMNVEV (reference sequence). CDR3 length: 12 amino acids. In DNA, the CDR3 is TGTGCCAGCAGTTTAGAAGGGGACGAGCAGTACTTC. It encodes CASSLEGDEQYF.

This chain joins TRBV19 and TRBJ2-3; D not certain. From germline, CDR1 is LNHDA and CDR2 SQIVND (reference sequence). CDR3 length: 14 amino acids. The ends were cut back, 3 bases at V and 5 bases at J, with 12 bases in the middle. CDR3 loop: CASSIGPGLDTQYF. DNA of the CDR3: TGTGCCAGTAGTATTGGCCCCGGGTTAGATACGCAGTATTTT.

This chain links TRBV11-2 with TRBJ1-2; 7 positions agree with TRBD1. Germline CDR1 is SGHAT and CDR2 is FQNNGV. The CDR3 runs 15 residues. Trimming cost V 0 bases and J 4 bases; bases outside gene matches: 5. CDR3 region: CASSLERGLGYGYTF. Written as DNA, the CDR3 is TGTGCCAGCAGCTTAGAGAGGGGGCTCGGCTATGGCTACACCTTC. The variable domain in full, completed from reference TRBV11-2 and TRBJ1-2, reads EAGVAQSPRYKIIEKRQSVAFWCNPISGHATLYWYQQILGQGPKLLIQFQNNGVVDDSQLPKDRFSAERLKGVDSTLKIQPAKLEDSAVYLCASSLERGLGYGYTFGSGTRLTVV.

This sequence joins TRBV6-6 and TRBJ2-7, with 7 bases identical to TRBD2. The CDR3 loop spans 14 amino acids. Per germline, CDR1 MNHNY and CDR2 SVGAGI (reference sequence). J was trimmed by 6 bases and V by 7 bases; bases with no gene match: 12. CDR3 protein: CASTTGGWGGEQYF. As DNA, the CDR3 is TGTGCCAGCACCACCGGCGGGTGGGGGGGCGAGCAGTACTTC.

The chain uses TRBV5-8 and TRBJ1-4; D gene ambiguous. The CDR3 has 15 amino acids. The germline V gene encodes CDR1 SGHTS and CDR2 YDEGEE. Trimming shortened V by 3 bases and J by 7 bases, and 16 bases separated the two germline ends. As DNA, the CDR3 is TGTGCCAGCAGCTCCCAGCTCCACCGGGGTGAAAAACTGTTTTTT. Protein product: CASSSQLHRGEKLFF.

V usage is TRBV6-5 and J usage is TRBJ1-6; a possible D gene is TRBD1 (5 bases). The V and J ends lost 3 bases and 5 bases respectively, with 14 bases between them. The CDR3 consists of 16 residues. Per the germline V gene, CDR1 is MNHEY and CDR2 is SVGAGI. Here the CDR3 reads CASSYERQQHNSPLHF. The CDR3 DNA reads TGTGCCAGCAGTTATGAACGACAGCAGCATAATTCACCCCTCCACTTT.